These 32 T cell receptor beta chains originate from one sample sequenced in a study of blood T cell repertoires in COVID-19. Repertoires were generated with immunoSEQ multiplex PCR, while TCRdb's copy carries only in-frame clones and drops some. The sample lists tens of thousands of clones; roughly 89% were seen once. The sequenced sample consisted of peripheral blood. These receptors all come from a man in his forties with COVID-19, enrolled during active disease.

In its sample, this clone was seen once. The V gene is TRBV9, the J gene TRBJ2-3, with 14 bases lining up with TRBD2. V was clipped by 4 bases and J by 9 bases; unmatched bases: 7. This CDR3 is 15 amino acids long. Germline loops: CDR1 SGDLS, CDR2 YYNGEE. CDR3 amino acids: CASSTGTSGSSTQYF. The DNA of the CDR3 is TGTGCCAGCAGCACCGGGACTAGCGGGAGTTCCACGCAGTATTTT. The full variable domain, completed using reference TRBV9 and TRBJ2-3, is DSGVTQTPKHLITATGQRVTLRCSPRSGDLSVYWYQQSLDQGLQFLIQYYNGEERAKGNILERFSAQQFPDLHSELNLSSLELGDSALYFCASSTGTSGSSTQYFGPGTRLTVL.

Written as DNA, the CDR3 is TGTGCCAGCACCTGGGGCCGAAGTAGCAATCAGCCCCAGCATTTT. Translated, it gives CASTWGRSSNQPQHF. The chain carries TRBV2 and TRBJ1-5, with D tentatively TRBD1 (5 bases). Germline CDR1 reads SNHLY; CDR2 reads FYNNEI. V was cut by 7 bases and J by 0 bases, with 13 bases left in between. The CDR3 covers 15 residues.

The chain couples TRBV6-1 to TRBJ2-5, with 13 bases lining up with TRBD2. CDR3 length: 17 residues. CDR1 MNHNS and CDR2 SASEGT come from the germline V gene. V trimming: 2 bases; J trimming: 4 bases; junction bases outside the gene matches: 7. The CDR3 loop is CASSEPETSGGGETQYF. The CDR3 coding sequence is TGTGCCAGCAGTGAACCGGAAACTAGCGGGGGGGGAGAGACCCAGTACTTC.

The chain links TRBV19 to TRBJ1-6; no reliable D call. Germline V gene data show CDR1 as LNHDA and CDR2 as SQIVND (reference sequence). The length of the CDR3 is 14 residues. Trimming cost V 3 bases and J 10 bases, with 13 bases left between them. CDR3 sequence (DNA): TGTGCCAGTAGTATGATCGGGGTAGGGTCACCCCTCCACTTT. Protein product: CASSMIGVGSPLHF.

The chain employs TRBV5-1 and TRBJ2-1; 9 nucleotides align to TRBD1. The CDR3 has 14 residues. Germline CDR1 SGHRS, CDR2 YFSETQ. The V gene end was trimmed by 4 bases and the J gene end by 4 bases; junction bases not matched to a gene: 3. Written as DNA, the CDR3 is TGCGCCAGCAGCGAAGGACAGGGGTACAATGAGCAGTTCTTC. As protein: CASSEGQGYNEQFF.

The V gene is TRBV19, the J gene TRBJ1-6; TRBD1 aligns across 7 bases. Germline loops: CDR1 LNHDA, CDR2 SQIVND (reference sequence). This CDR3 spans 14 amino acids. V shed 6 bases, J shed 10 bases, and the junction held 9 bases outside the gene matches. The CDR3 coding sequence is TGTGCCAGTAGCCAGACAGGGATGGGGTCACCCCTCCACTTT. Translated: CASSQTGMGSPLHF.

Here the CDR3 reads CASRWQGRNTGELFF. CDR3 DNA: TGCGCCAGCAGGTGGCAGGGTAGGAACACCGGGGAGCTGTTTTTT. This chain links TRBV5-1 with TRBJ2-2; the D gene is possibly TRBD1 (5 bases). V gave up 5 bases and J gave up 1 base, with 12 bases separating them. Germline V lookup: CDR1 SGHRS, CDR2 YFSETQ. The CDR3 has 15 residues.

The chain joins TRBV28 to TRBJ2-7, with a possible D match to TRBD2 (6 bases). V lost 3 bases to trimming and J lost 4 bases, with 7 bases between them. The CDR3 runs 12 residues. The germline CDR1 and CDR2 sequences are MDHEN and SYDVKM. The CDR3 sequence: CASSLEGYEQYF. CDR3 sequence (DNA): TGTGCCAGCAGTTTGGAGGGTTACGAGCAGTACTTC.

The chain combines TRBV19 with TRBJ1-3, with D unresolved. There are 11 residues in the CDR3. Trimming left V 2 bases short and J 8 bases short, with 4 bases between. In germline, CDR1 is LNHDA, CDR2 SQIVND (reference sequence). CDR3 nucleotides: TGTGCCAGTAGTATAACGGACACCATATATTTT. This translates into CASSITDTIYF.

The chain couples TRBV29-1 to TRBJ1-4; D perhaps matches TRBD1 (5 bases). Germline CDR1 and CDR2: SQVTM and ANQGSEA. The CDR3 covers 13 residues. Trimming cost V 4 bases and J 7 bases, with 13 bases left between them. CDR3 sequence reads: CSVGAGMSEKLFF. The CDR3 coding sequence is TGCAGCGTTGGGGCAGGGATGAGTGAAAAACTGTTTTTT.

The chain carries TRBV3-1 (or the pseudogene TRBV3-2) and TRBJ2-3; 7 nucleotides agree with TRBD2. The junction had 8 bases not matched to a gene; V was cut back by 0 bases and J by 2 bases. There are 17 residues in the CDR3. Germline CDR1 is LGHDT and CDR2 is YNNKEL (reference sequence). The CDR3 bases are TGTGCCAGCAGCCAAGAACGGGGCGGGGGAGCCACAGATACGCAGTATTTT. Its protein product is CASSQERGGGATDTQYF.

This clone came up once. The chain employs TRBV21-1 and TRBJ2-5; TRBD2 was called by the table and not checked on the DNA. TRBV21-1 is flagged as a pseudogene. CDR3 length: 17 amino acids. CDR3 region: CASSKPYCLAGKETQYF. DNA for the CDR3: TGTGCCAGCAGCAAACCTTACTGCCTAGCGGGTAAGGAGACCCAGTACTTC.

The chain couples TRBV3-1 (or the pseudogene TRBV3-2) to TRBJ2-2; TRBD1 agrees at 12 bases. Germline CDR1 is LGHDT and CDR2 is YNNKEL (reference sequence). The CDR3 spans 16 residues. V lost 7 bases and J lost 1; bases outside the gene matches: 4. DNA for the CDR3: TGTGCCAGCAAGGGACAGGGGGCATTGAACACCGGGGAGCTGTTTTTT. Translated: CASKGQGALNTGELFF.

The chain employs TRBV19 and TRBJ1-1; 7 positions agree with TRBD1. The CDR3 is 14 amino acids. CDR1 and CDR2 from the germline V gene are LNHDA and SQIVND (reference sequence). With V trimmed by 4 bases and J by 0 bases, 2 bases remained unmatched. The CDR3 DNA follows: TGTGCCAGTAGTAAGGGGGCCCTGAACACTGAAGCTTTCTTT. Protein product: CASSKGALNTEAFF. Based on the CDR3 plus reference TRBV19 and TRBJ1-1, the full variable domain is DGGITQSPKYLFRKEGQNVTLSCEQNLNHDAMYWYRQDPGQGLRLIYYSQIVNDFQKGDIAEGYSVSREKKESFPLTVTSAQKNPTAFYLCASSKGALNTEAFFGQGTRLTVV.

This chain joins TRBV5-1 and TRBJ1-6; D is uncertain. Trimming took 0 bases from V and 10 from J, leaving 14 bases between them. Germline CDR1 is SGHRS and CDR2 is YFSETQ. CDR3 length: 15 residues. The CDR3 DNA is TGCGCCAGCAGCTTGGGTGCGGGCTCGAGATCACCCCTCCACTTT. Translated, it gives CASSLGAGSRSPLHF.

The chain carries TRBV9 and TRBJ1-4; TRBD1 might be the D (5 bases). The length of the CDR3 is 15 residues. CDR1 and CDR2 from the germline V gene are SGDLS and YYNGEE. Trimming pared 0 bases from V and 7 bases from J, leaving 13 bases between. DNA for the CDR3: TGTGCCAGCAGCGTAGCAGGGTCCTTTCGTGAAAAACTGTTTTTT. Amino acids: CASSVAGSFREKLFF.

This chain uses TRBV9 with TRBJ2-1; weak D call: TRBD2 (6 bases). Trimming stripped 0 bases from V and 7 bases from J, with 11 bases between. CDR1 and CDR2 (germline): SGDLS, YYNGEE. CDR3 length: 14 residues. Here the CDR3 reads CASSVGSLANEQFF. The CDR3 DNA reads as TGTGCCAGCAGCGTAGGGTCCCTAGCGAATGAGCAGTTCTTC.

This chain uses TRBV12-3 or TRBV12-4 with TRBJ2-5; no reliable D call. V lost 5 bases to trimming and J lost 5 bases, with 12 bases between them. The CDR3 contains 13 residues. CDR3 loop: CASSPSARETQYF. DNA of the CDR3: TGTGCCAGCAGTCCTAGTGCGAGGGAGACCCAGTACTTC.

This chain connects TRBV11-3 to TRBJ1-1, with D unclear. Germline V gene data show CDR1 as SGHNT and CDR2 as YENEEA. Trimming took 4 bases from V and 3 from J, leaving 9 bases between them. There are 13 residues in the CDR3. Written as DNA, the CDR3 is TGTGCCAGCAGCTCTGCGGAGTACACTGAAGCTTTCTTT. This sequence encodes CASSSAEYTEAFF.

The gene calls are TRBV9 and TRBJ2-5; TRBD1 aligns across 9 bases. This CDR3 spans 13 amino acids. V trimming: 0 bases; J trimming: 7 bases; junction bases outside the gene matches: 1. CDR1 is SGDLS, CDR2 YYNGEE, per germline. The CDR3 coding sequence is TGTGCCAGCAGCGTAGTGGGACAGGGGACCCAGTACTTC. Its translation is CASSVVGQGTQYF.

This chain joins TRBV28 and TRBJ2-3; perhaps TRBD1 as D (6 bases). The CDR3 covers 13 residues. The V end lost 7 bases, the J end lost 1 base, and 9 bases lay between the germline ends. Germline V gene sequence: CDR1 MDHEN, CDR2 SYDVKM. CDR3 loop: CASKGHRTDTQYF. The CDR3 DNA sequence: TGTGCCAGCAAGGGACACCGCACAGATACGCAGTATTTT.

The V and J genes are TRBV3-1 (or the pseudogene TRBV3-2) and TRBJ2-4; 10 bases match TRBD2. The CDR3 totals 14 residues. V trimming: 5 bases; J trimming: 4 bases; junction bases outside the gene matches: 2. From germline, CDR1 is LGHDT and CDR2 YNNKEL (reference sequence). In DNA, the CDR3 is TGTGCCAGCAGCAGGACTAGCGGAAAAAACATTCAGTACTTC. It specifies CASSRTSGKNIQYF.

The chain's CDR3 is CASSHRATNEKLFF. The CDR3 DNA reads TGTGCCAGCAGTCACAGGGCTACTAATGAAAAACTGTTTTTT. This sequence joins TRBV6-6 and TRBJ1-4, with D maybe TRBD1 (6 bases). CDR3 length: 14 amino acids. Germline V gene sequence: CDR1 MNHNY, CDR2 SVGAGI (reference sequence). V was pared by 5 bases and J by 2 bases, with 9 bases between.

The rearrangement links TRBV6-4 to TRBJ1-5; a weak D match, TRBD1 (5 bases). Germline CDR1 MRHNA, CDR2 SNTAGT. The CDR3 covers 18 residues. The V end lost 0 bases, the J end lost 0 bases, and 15 bases lay between the germline ends. CDR3 in amino acids: CASSDSTPGGASNQPQHF. In DNA form, the CDR3 reads TGTGCCAGCAGTGACTCGACACCCGGAGGGGCTAGCAATCAGCCCCAGCATTTT.

V and J are TRBV5-1 and TRBJ1-6, with D maybe TRBD1 (6 bases). Germline CDR1 is SGHRS and CDR2 is YFSETQ. The CDR3 runs 18 residues. V dropped 0 bases and J dropped 6 bases, with 19 bases sitting between them. For the CDR3, the DNA is TGCGCCAGCAGCTTGGGCCCCACCACAGGGTCGGGTAATTCACCCCTCCACTTT. Protein product: CASSLGPTTGSGNSPLHF.

The chain is built from TRBV9 and TRBJ2-7; 7 bases are a match to TRBD1. Trimming cost V 1 base and J 6 bases; bases outside gene matches: 4. The CDR3 consists of 13 residues. Per germline, CDR1 SGDLS and CDR2 YYNGEE. The CDR3 sequence: CASSVQGEREQYF. CDR3 in DNA: TGTGCCAGCAGCGTACAGGGGGAACGCGAGCAGTACTTC.

CDR3 in amino acids: CATSRDPSGGITDTQYF. CDR3 coding DNA: TGTGCCACCAGCAGAGATCCTAGCGGGGGCATCACAGATACGCAGTATTTT. The V gene is TRBV15, the J gene TRBJ2-3, with TRBD2 matching over 10 bases. The germline V gene has CDR1 LNHNV and CDR2 YYDKDF (reference sequence). After removal of 0 bases from V and 2 bases from J, the junction contained 5 bases not matched to a gene. The CDR3 loop spans 17 amino acids.

This sequence joins TRBV7-3 and TRBJ2-2; D gene ambiguous. V gave up 2 bases and J gave up 5 bases, with 6 bases separating them. Germline CDR1 is SGHTA and CDR2 is FQGTGA. The CDR3 loop spans 13 amino acids. The CDR3 coding sequence is TGTGCCAGCAGCTTAGAGCGAACCGGGGAGCTGTTTTTT. This gives the protein CASSLERTGELFF.

The chain uses TRBV18 and TRBJ1-1; D may be TRBD1 (6 bases). This CDR3 region has 14 residues. Trimming cost V 9 bases and J 1 base, with 15 bases left between them. Germline-derived CDR1 and CDR2 are KGHSH and LQKENI. The CDR3 region has the DNA TGTGCCAGTTCTACCGGGACAAAGAACACTGAAGCTTTCTTT. Translated: CASSTGTKNTEAFF.

The table lists this clone with a count of one. The chain employs TRBV6-5 and TRBJ1-1; 7 bases match TRBD1. Trimming took 6 bases from V and 1 from J; bases not matched to a gene: 8. Germline CDR1 MNHEY, CDR2 SVGAGI. CDR3 length equals 15 residues. As DNA, the CDR3 is TGTGCCAGCAGGCGGGACAGCCAAAAGAACACTGAAGCTTTCTTT. Translating it yields CASRRDSQKNTEAFF.

The V and J genes are TRBV27 and TRBJ1-2, with 9 bases matching TRBD1. Germline CDR1 and CDR2: MNHEY and SMNVEV (reference sequence). CDR3 length: 14 amino acids. V was pared by 2 bases and J by 8 bases, with 6 bases of the junction left unmatched. CDR3 coding DNA: TGTGCCAGCAGTTTAACCGGGACAGGGAGGGGCTACACCTTC. Its protein product is CASSLTGTGRGYTF.

The V call is TRBV28, the J call TRBJ1-2; 7 nucleotides agree with TRBD1. The length of the CDR3 is 14 residues. Per the germline V gene, CDR1 is MDHEN and CDR2 is SYDVKM. Trimming removed 10 bases from V and 1 base from J; junction bases left unmatched: 9. DNA for the CDR3: TGTGCCACCAACAGGGGACAGCTTAACTATGGCTACACCTTC. The encoded protein is CATNRGQLNYGYTF.